The 28 T cell receptor beta chains below were found in one sample sequenced in a study of cytomegalovirus exposure and HLA in healthy donors. Primers included in the PCR were 60 Vbeta and 13 Jbeta primers. Repertoires were generated with immunoSEQ multiplex PCR, while TCRdb's copy carries only in-frame clones and drops some. The table lists 150,000 to 200,000 clones. The source material was PBMCs. The receptor source for this set is a woman in her sixties in good health and CMV-seronegative.

The genes are TRBV25-1 and TRBJ2-7; tentatively, D is TRBD2 (5 bases). Germline V gene data show CDR1 as MGHDK and CDR2 as SYGVNS. V lost 3 bases to trimming and J lost 2 bases, with 11 bases between them. The CDR3 length is 14 residues. The CDR3: CASSDGLPAYEQYF. The CDR3 nucleotides are TGTGCCAGCAGTGATGGACTCCCGGCCTACGAGCAGTACTTC.

This chain joins TRBV6-4 and TRBJ2-3; 9 nucleotides match TRBD2. V was clipped by 4 bases and J by 0 bases; unmatched bases: 8. The CDR3 length is 17 residues. Germline V CDR1 and CDR2: MRHNA, SNTAGT. The CDR3 spells CASSAHPLAGSTDTQYF. The CDR3 DNA sequence: TGTGCCAGCAGTGCCCACCCGCTAGCGGGGAGCACAGATACGCAGTATTTT.

This chain joins TRBV10-2 and TRBJ2-7; 10 bases fit TRBD2. Trimming at V came to 6 bases and at J to 3 bases, leaving 11 bases not matched to a gene. The CDR3 runs 16 residues. Germline CDR1 and CDR2: WSHSY and SAAADI. Written as DNA, the CDR3 is TGCGCCAGCAGCCCGGAGCTAGCGGGAGTACGCTACGAGCAGTACTTC. It translates to CASSPELAGVRYEQYF.

The J gene is TRBJ1-2, the V gene TRBV15, with D maybe TRBD1 (5 bases). This CDR3 contains 18 residues. CDR1 is LNHNV, CDR2 YYDKDF, per germline (reference sequence). V was clipped by 3 bases and J by 3 bases, with 23 bases between them. The CDR3 protein is CATSSLWIDSPGDYGYTF. The CDR3 DNA reads TGTGCCACCAGCAGCTTATGGATAGACAGTCCTGGCGACTATGGCTACACCTTC. Variable domain in full (rest from reference TRBV15 and TRBJ1-2): DAMVIQNPRYQVTQFGKPVTLSCSQTLNHNVMYWYQQKSSQAPKLLFHYYDKDFNNEADTPDNFQSRRPNTSFCFLDIRSPGLGDTAMYLCATSSLWIDSPGDYGYTFGSGTRLTVV.

The genes are TRBV4-1 and TRBJ1-5; D gene unclear. Trimming removed 4 bases at V and 0 bases at J, with 19 bases between. This CDR3 region has 18 residues. Germline loops: CDR1 MGHRA, CDR2 YSYEKL. The CDR3 is CASSPLLRGGSSNQPQHF. DNA for the CDR3: TGCGCCAGCAGCCCATTACTCCGGGGAGGTTCTAGCAATCAGCCCCAGCATTTT.

This CDR3 reads CASSQDRDSSSGANVLTF. CDR3 sequence (DNA): TGCGCCAGCAGCCAAGACAGGGACAGCAGCTCTGGGGCCAACGTCCTGACTTTC. This chain connects TRBV4-3 to TRBJ2-6; 7 bases map to TRBD1. Trimming at V came to 0 bases and at J to 0 bases, leaving 5 bases not matched to a gene. The CDR3 extends over 18 amino acids. CDR1 is LGHNA, CDR2 YSLEER, per germline.

This rearrangement joins TRBV5-1 to TRBJ2-7; tentative D call: TRBD1 (6 bases). Germline loops: CDR1 SGHRS, CDR2 YFSETQ. This CDR3 spans 15 amino acids. Deletions cut 5 bases from V and 3 bases from J, with 18 bases between. CDR3 in amino acids: CASRPLGQRVYEQYF. In DNA form, the CDR3 reads TGCGCCAGCAGACCGCTAGGACAGAGAGTCTACGAGCAGTACTTC. The full variable domain, with the rest looked up from reference TRBV5-1 and TRBJ2-7, is KAGVTQTPRYLIKTRGQQVTLSCSPISGHRSVSWYQQTPGQGLQFLFEYFSETQRNKGNFPGRFSGRQFSNSRSEMNVSTLELGDSALYLCASRPLGQRVYEQYFGPGTRLTVT.

The rearrangement links TRBV6-5 to TRBJ1-1; tentatively, D is TRBD1 (5 bases). CDR3 size: 14 residues. V shed 5 bases and J shed 1 base, with 11 bases lying between them. The V gene's germline CDR1 is MNHEY and CDR2 SVGAGI. The CDR3 loop is CASSAGRGNTEAFF. The CDR3 bases are TGTGCCAGCAGTGCGGGACGGGGGAACACTGAAGCTTTCTTT.

This chain joins TRBV30 and TRBJ2-3, with D maybe TRBD1 (5 bases). The CDR3 loop spans 14 amino acids. The ends were cut back, 0 bases at V and 3 bases at J, with 10 bases in the middle. CDR1 is GTSNPN and CDR2 is SVGIG in the germline V gene (reference sequence). The CDR3 protein is CAWSVGRGTDTQYF. The CDR3 DNA follows: TGTGCCTGGAGTGTGGGTAGGGGTACAGATACGCAGTATTTT.

In DNA form, the CDR3 reads TGCGCCAGCAGCCAAGATACGGGTGGAAACACCATATATTTT. Amino acid sequence: CASSQDTGGNTIYF. The rearrangement uses TRBV4-1 and TRBJ1-3; D ambiguous. Germline CDR1 is MGHRA and CDR2 is YSYEKL. The CDR3 is 14 residues long. Trimming removed 0 bases from V and 3 bases from J, with 6 bases in between.

The chain is built from TRBV5-1 and TRBJ2-1; 8 bases line up with TRBD1. Germline V gene data show CDR1 as SGHRS and CDR2 as YFSETQ. The CDR3 loop spans 14 amino acids. After removal of 7 bases from V and 4 bases from J, the junction contained 7 bases not matched to a gene. This chain's CDR3 is CASGLGTGYNEQFF. In DNA, the CDR3 is TGCGCCAGCGGTTTGGGGACAGGATACAATGAGCAGTTCTTC.

The V call is TRBV27, the J call TRBJ1-2; 7 bases fit TRBD1. Losses at the gene ends were 5 bases for V and 6 bases for J; bases not matched to a gene: 9. This CDR3 spans 14 amino acids. Germline CDR1 and CDR2: MNHEY and SMNVEV (reference sequence). The CDR3 DNA is TGTGCCAGCAGTCAACAGGGGTCCTACCATGGCTACACCTTC. The encoded protein is CASSQQGSYHGYTF.

V is TRBV30 and J is TRBJ1-5, with 7 bases that match TRBD1. This CDR3 has 14 amino acids. CDR1 is GTSNPN and CDR2 is SVGIG in the germline V gene (reference sequence). Germline trimming cut 4 bases from V and 3 bases from J; bases unmatched to any gene: 6. The CDR3 loop reads CAWKTGDPNQPQHF. CDR3 sequence (DNA): TGTGCCTGGAAAACAGGGGACCCCAATCAGCCCCAGCATTTT.

The chain recombines TRBV29-1 with TRBJ1-2; D is undetermined. The CDR3 spans 12 residues. Trimming took off 6 bases at V and 6 bases at J, with 14 bases between the two ends. The germline V gene has CDR1 SQVTM and CDR2 ANQGSEA. The chain's CDR3 is CSVDTVTDGYTF. In DNA, the CDR3 is TGCAGCGTCGACACAGTGACGGATGGCTACACCTTC.

V gene TRBV5-4 combines with J gene TRBJ2-1, with 9 positions matching TRBD1. This CDR3 comprises 15 residues. Looked up from germline, CDR1 is SGHNT and CDR2 is YYREEE (reference sequence). With 3 bases clipped from V and 5 bases from J, the junction kept 6 bases outside the gene matches. The CDR3 here is CASSSRGQGDNEQFF. CDR3 DNA: TGTGCCAGCAGCTCCCGGGGACAGGGCGACAATGAGCAGTTCTTC.

This rearrangement joins TRBV4-1 to TRBJ2-7; maybe TRBD2 (7 bases). Germline CDR1 and CDR2: MGHRA and YSYEKL. V was clipped by 3 bases and J by 4 bases, with 25 bases between them. This CDR3 is built from 18 residues. The CDR3 is CASSQNWGGASLSYEQYF. The CDR3 DNA reads as TGCGCCAGCAGCCAGAACTGGGGGGGGGCATCTCTATCGTACGAGCAGTACTTC.

The chain uses TRBV4-3 and TRBJ2-3; the D gene is possibly TRBD1 (6 bases). Germline values: CDR1 LGHNA, CDR2 YSLEER. This CDR3 comprises 15 residues. The CDR3 loop is CRPPRRQEPLEKQYF. CDR3 sequence (DNA): TGCCGACCCCCCAGGAGACAGGAACCTCTCGAGAAGCAGTATTTT.

The V and J genes are TRBV4-2 and TRBJ2-1; 9 bases are shared with TRBD2. Germline CDR1 is LGHNA and CDR2 is YNFKEQ. With V trimmed by 4 bases and J by 7 bases, 8 bases remained unmatched. The CDR3 consists of 15 residues. The CDR3 DNA reads TGTGCCAGCAGCCTACGTCGACTAGCGGAAAATGAGCAGTTCTTC. Translation: CASSLRRLAENEQFF.

This sequence joins TRBV9 and TRBJ1-5, with TRBD1 as a possible D gene (5 bases). The CDR3 is made up of 13 amino acids. Trimming stripped 4 bases from V and 5 bases from J, with 10 bases between. Germline assignment: CDR1 SGDLS and CDR2 YYNGEE. The CDR3 DNA follows: TGTGCCAGCAGCCACACGGGGGATCAGCCCCAGCATTTT. It is translated as CASSHTGDQPQHF.

J is TRBJ2-2 and V is TRBV10-1; the match to TRBD2 covers 7 bases. CDR3 length: 15 amino acids. Trimming took 5 bases from V and 1 from J; bases not matched to a gene: 4. Germline-derived CDR1 and CDR2 are WNHNN and SYGVQD (reference sequence). The CDR3 region has the DNA TGCGCCAGCAGTTATCAGCGGGGGAACACCGGGGAGCTGTTTTTT. It is translated as CASSYQRGNTGELFF.

As to this clone: A junction end diverges from the germline sequence, so it may reflect a read error. This specimen includes other DNA sequences encoding the same CDR3. The CDR3 DNA sequence: TGCGCCAGCTCACCGGACAGGGGGCGGAACGAGCAGTACTTC. Protein product: CASSPDRGRNEQYF. The chain links TRBV18 to TRBJ2-7; 11 nucleotides match TRBD1. The germline V gene has CDR1 KGHSH and CDR2 LQKENI. CDR3 length: 14 amino acids.

This chain uses TRBV4-3 with TRBJ1-2; 8 nucleotides match TRBD1. CDR1 and CDR2 from the germline V gene are LGHNA and YSLEER. The junction had 5 bases not matched to a gene; V was cut back by 1 base and J by 4 bases. This CDR3 comprises 15 residues. The CDR3, as DNA: TGCGCCAGCAGCCAAGGGCAGGGGGCCCTCTATGGCTACACCTTC. This codes for CASSQGQGALYGYTF.

This chain connects TRBV7-8 to TRBJ1-2; D possibly corresponds to TRBD1 (6 bases). Trimming took 5 bases from V and 1 from J, leaving 23 bases between them. Per germline, CDR1 SGHVS and CDR2 FQNEAQ. The CDR3 contains 18 residues. CDR3 nucleotide sequence: TGTGCCAGCAGCCCAGAGTTCGGGGGGCGAGGGGATAACTATGGCTACACCTTC. Protein: CASSPEFGGRGDNYGYTF.

V gene TRBV7-6 combines with J gene TRBJ2-5; the match to TRBD2 covers 12 bases. The J call may not be correct, given that the DNA end is closer to TRBJ2-7. CDR3 size: 14 residues. The germline CDR1 and CDR2 sequences are SGHVS and FNYEAQ. CDR3 bases: TGTGCCAGCAAAGCTAGCGGGAGGGCCTACGAGCAGTACTTC. Protein product: CASKASGRAYEQYF.

The V gene is TRBV11-2, the J gene TRBJ1-6; 7 bases match TRBD1. Germline CDR1 reads SGHAT; CDR2 reads FQNNGV. The junction had 0 bases not matched to a gene; V was cut back by 4 bases and J by 6 bases. This CDR3 comprises 13 residues. The chain's CDR3 is CASSYRGNSPLHF. The CDR3 nucleotides read TGTGCCAGCAGCTACAGGGGTAATTCACCCCTCCACTTT.

The rearrangement links TRBV7-3 to TRBJ2-3; 7 positions agree with TRBD1. The junction had 8 bases not matched to a gene; V was cut back by 5 bases and J by 0 bases. This CDR3 has 16 amino acids. CDR1 and CDR2 from the germline V gene are SGHTA and FQGTGA. Here the CDR3 DNA reads TGTGCCAGCAGCCCCGACAGGGCCTTAAGCACAGATACGCAGTATTTT. As protein: CASSPDRALSTDTQYF.

The J gene is TRBJ2-1, the V gene TRBV6-4; 7 bases fit TRBD1. CDR1 and CDR2 from the germline V gene are MRHNA and SNTAGT. This CDR3 has 14 amino acids. J gave up 5 bases and V 6 bases, and 7 bases lay outside the gene matches. CDR3 sequence reads: CASSPTGNHNEQFF. CDR3 coding DNA: TGTGCCAGCAGCCCGACAGGGAATCACAATGAGCAGTTCTTC.

As for this clone: In the same sample, other DNA sequences code for this CDR3. The chain carries TRBV6-1 and TRBJ2-7; TRBD1 matches at 8 bases. Germline V gene data show CDR1 as MNHNS and CDR2 as SASEGT. Trimming took 4 bases from V and 2 from J; bases not matched to a gene: 4. This CDR3 has 14 residues. CDR3 region: CASSGGQGTYEQYF. CDR3 nucleotides: TGTGCCAGCAGTGGCGGACAGGGCACCTACGAGCAGTACTTC.